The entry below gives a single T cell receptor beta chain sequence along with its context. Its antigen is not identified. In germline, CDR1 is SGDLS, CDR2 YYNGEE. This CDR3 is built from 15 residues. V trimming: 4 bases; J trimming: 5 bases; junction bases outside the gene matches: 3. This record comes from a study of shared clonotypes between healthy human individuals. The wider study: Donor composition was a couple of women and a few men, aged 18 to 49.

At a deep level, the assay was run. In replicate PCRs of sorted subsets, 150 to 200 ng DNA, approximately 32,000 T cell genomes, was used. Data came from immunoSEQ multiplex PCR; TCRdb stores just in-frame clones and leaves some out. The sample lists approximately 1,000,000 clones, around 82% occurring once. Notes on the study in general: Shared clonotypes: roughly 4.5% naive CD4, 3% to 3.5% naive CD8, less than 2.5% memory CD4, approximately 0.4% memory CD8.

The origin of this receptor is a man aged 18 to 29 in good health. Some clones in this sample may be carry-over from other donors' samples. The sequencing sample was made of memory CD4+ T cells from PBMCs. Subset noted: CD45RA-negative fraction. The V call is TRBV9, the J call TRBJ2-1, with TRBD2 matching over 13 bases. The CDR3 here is CASSTTSGRDNEQFF. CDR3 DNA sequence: TGTGCCAGCAGCACCACTAGCGGGAGGGACAATGAGCAGTTCTTC. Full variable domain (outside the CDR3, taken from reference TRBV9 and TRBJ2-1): DSGVTQTPKHLITATGQRVTLRCSPRSGDLSVYWYQQSLDQGLQFLIQYYNGEERAKGNILERFSAQQFPDLHSELNLSSLELGDSALYFCASSTTSGRDNEQFFGPGTRLTVL.